Below, 2 T cell receptor beta chains from the same sample are listed, as sequenced in a study of OX40 agonist ivuxolimab in advanced cancers. Produced via immunoSEQ multiplex PCR; TCRdb's table is partial and in-frame only. The table lists approximately 54,000 clones, 88% of them singletons. The source material was CD4+ or CD8+ T cells sorted from blood, sampled in a trial of the OX40 agonist ivuxolimab. Every receptor here comes from an adult with an advanced solid tumor such as melanoma, head and neck, liver or kidney cancer.

V and J are TRBV4-1 and TRBJ1-2; D gene unclear. The CDR3 is 14 residues long. V lost 3 bases, J lost 0 bases, and 8 bases lay in between. Germline V lookup: CDR1 MGHRA, CDR2 YSYEKL. The CDR3 nucleotides are TGCGCCAGCAGCCACGCGGGAGCTAACTATGGCTACACCTTC. This codes for CASSHAGANYGYTF.

V gene TRBV15 combines with J gene TRBJ2-7; 10 bases are a match to TRBD1. With V trimmed by 0 bases and J by 4 bases, 3 bases remained unmatched. Germline V gene lookup returns CDR1 LNHNV and CDR2 YYDKDF (reference sequence). The CDR3 consists of 15 residues. The CDR3 bases are TGTGCCACCAGCAGAGAGGACAGGGGGAAATACGAGCAGTACTTC. Protein product: CATSREDRGKYEQYF. The full variable domain, completed using reference TRBV15 and TRBJ2-7, is DAMVIQNPRYQVTQFGKPVTLSCSQTLNHNVMYWYQQKSSQAPKLLFHYYDKDFNNEADTPDNFQSRRPNTSFCFLDIRSPGLGDTAMYLCATSREDRGKYEQYFGPGTRLTVT.